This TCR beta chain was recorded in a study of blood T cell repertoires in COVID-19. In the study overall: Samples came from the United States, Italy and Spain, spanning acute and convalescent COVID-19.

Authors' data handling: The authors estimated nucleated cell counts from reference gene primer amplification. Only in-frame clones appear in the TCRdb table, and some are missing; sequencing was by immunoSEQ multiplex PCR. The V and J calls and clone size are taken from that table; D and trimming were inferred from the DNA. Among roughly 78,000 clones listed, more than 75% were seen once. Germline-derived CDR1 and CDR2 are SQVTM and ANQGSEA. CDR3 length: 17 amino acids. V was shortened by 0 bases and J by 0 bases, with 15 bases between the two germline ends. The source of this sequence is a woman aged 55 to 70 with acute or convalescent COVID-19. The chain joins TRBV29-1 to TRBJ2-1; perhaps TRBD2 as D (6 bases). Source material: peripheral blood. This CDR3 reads CSVEDMSGPSSYNEQFF. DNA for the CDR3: TGCAGCGTTGAAGATATGAGCGGGCCGAGCTCCTACAATGAGCAGTTCTTC.